This entry describes one TCR beta chain. Researchers prepared the TRB cDNA libraries using 5' RACE with UMI labels. For each CDR3 protein, TCRdb gives one entry from its re-call of the 5' RACE reads, without DNA. The sample holds 43,000 or so distinct CDR3 sequences. CDR1 is LGHNA, CDR2 YSLEER, per germline. This CDR3 comprises 12 residues. This sample stems from a study of CXCR3-negative and CXCR3-positive naive CD8 T cells. The gene calls are TRBV4-3 and TRBJ2-2. Input material: memory CD8+ T cells from blood. This receptor was taken from a human donor in good health. Some clones in this sample may be carry-over from other donors' samples. The CDR3 loop reads CASSLDGGELFF.